This T cell receptor (beta chain) was retrieved from a study of T cell responses to AZD1222 COVID-19 vaccine. Worth noting for this clone: Antigen: not known.

CDR3 length: 15 amino acids. Trimming removed 4 bases from V and 0 bases from J, with 13 bases in between. Germline values: CDR1 SGHDT, CDR2 YYEEEE. Study-level results: CD4 TCRs covered the whole spike, strongest at regions 160-218 and 743-854. AZD1222 recipients seropositive at baseline numbered only 5 or 6. The donor cohort was predominantly white British with a female majority, and clonal diversity may have been underestimated.

Using immunoSEQ multiplex PCR, the repertoire was profiled, and TCRdb retains in-frame clones only, with some absent. The table shows about 140,000 clones, with roughly nine tenths occurring only once. This TCR came from an adult who received the AZD1222 COVID-19 vaccine. Sequenced here: peripheral blood, sampled 28 days after the second AZD1222 dose. The J gene is TRBJ2-5, the V gene TRBV5-6; D possibly corresponds to TRBD1 (5 bases). The CDR3 DNA reads as TGTGCCAGCAGCGCCGACAGCCTCTACCAAGAGACCCAGTACTTC. Its protein product is CASSADSLYQETQYF. Based on the CDR3 plus reference TRBV5-6 and TRBJ2-5, the full variable domain is DAGVTQSPTHLIKTRGQQVTLRCSPKSGHDTVSWYQQALGQGPQFIFQYYEEEERQRGNFPDRFSGHQFPNYSSELNVNALLLGDSALYLCASSADSLYQETQYFGPGTRLLVL.